The 21 T cell receptor beta chains reported below all come from one sample, sequenced in a study of early T cells in non-severe SARS-CoV-2 infection (dated by TCRdb to 2020 to 2023). Library method: 5' RACE. Sequenced using a NextSeq 500. The public reads were reanalyzed by TCRdb: fastp trimming at Q25, MiXCR alignment, in-frame beta chains only. Each record represents a unique CDR3 protein, reported with the most common genes and DNA among its rows. The sample table contains tens of thousands of distinct CDR3 sequences; only one count was recorded for more than 10% of them. The ten largest make up about 4.2% of the sample. Sequencing input: whole blood. The receptor set was obtained from an adult who was a healthcare worker with PCR-confirmed SARS-CoV-2 infection or an uninfected control (not recorded which).

This clonotype was picked up many times. This chain joins TRBV6-5 and TRBJ1-1; D remains ambiguous. The CDR3 sequence is 13 residues long. Trimming took 5 bases from V and 5 from J, leaving 12 bases between them. The germline gives CDR1 MNHEY, CDR2 SVGAGI. CDR3 bases: TGTGCCAGCAGTGCGGGCAGATTGACTGAAGCTTTCTTT. This sequence encodes CASSAGRLTEAFF.

J is TRBJ2-7 and V is TRBV7-3; no clear D gene. This CDR3 contains 12 residues. Deletions cut 5 bases from V and 6 bases from J, with 11 bases between. Germline CDR1 SGHTA, CDR2 FQGTGA. The CDR3 DNA reads TGTGCCAGCAGCCAAACTGGGGTCGAGCAGTACTTC. This sequence encodes CASSQTGVEQYF.

This clonotype has just a few counts. The chain couples TRBV11-3 to TRBJ2-7; TRBD1 might be the D (6 bases). Germline lookup yields CDR1 SGHNT and CDR2 YENEEA. This CDR3 is 15 amino acids long. With 1 base removed from V and 4 bases from J, the gap between germline ends came to 14 bases. The CDR3 region has the DNA TGTGCCAGCAGCTTAGCACAGGGTAGAAGATACGAGCAGTACTTC. This gives the protein CASSLAQGRRYEQYF.

In its sample, this clonotype was seen many times. The J gene is TRBJ2-5, the V gene TRBV18; no firm D call. CDR3 length equals 14 residues. The V gene lost 3 bases and the J gene lost 0 bases, with 8 bases spanning the gap. Looked up from germline, CDR1 is KGHSH and CDR2 is LQKENI. The CDR3 sequence: CASSPPVNQETQYF. CDR3 sequence (DNA): TGTGCCAGCTCACCTCCGGTTAACCAAGAGACCCAGTACTTC. The variable domain in full, with the rest retrieved from reference TRBV18 and TRBJ2-5, is NAGVMQNPRHLVRRRGQEARLRCSPMKGHSHVYWYRQLPEEGLKFMVYLQKENIIDESGMPKERFSAEFPKEGPSILRIQQVVRGDSAAYFCASSPPVNQETQYFGPGTRLLVL.

The rearrangement uses TRBV15 and TRBJ2-7, with a possible D match to TRBD1 (6 bases). Looked up from germline, CDR1 is LNHNV and CDR2 is YYDKDF (reference sequence). The CDR3 extends over 13 amino acids. The V and J ends lost 6 bases and 4 bases respectively, with 13 bases between them. CDR3 protein: CATSSGQRYEQYF. The CDR3 DNA follows: TGTGCCACCAGTTCAGGACAGAGATACGAGCAGTACTTC.

With respect to this clonotype: A much larger clone is a single base away; this may be a read error. The chain carries TRBV6-5 and TRBJ1-1, with TRBD1 identical over 12 bases. CDR1 and CDR2 from the germline V gene are MNHEY and SVGAGI. The CDR3 totals 13 residues. The ends lost 7 bases at V and 12 bases at J; junction bases unmatched: 9. The CDR3 loop reads CASNLRDRGRTFF. The CDR3 nucleotides read TGTGCCAGCAACCTCCGGGACAGGGGGCGAACTTTCTTT.

This clonotype was observed a few times. This chain links TRBV3-1 with TRBJ2-7; TRBD1 aligns across 7 bases. The V and J ends lost 2 bases and 1 base, in that order; junction bases with no gene match: 8. The CDR3 covers 16 residues. Per the germline V gene, CDR1 is LGHDT and CDR2 is YNNKEL (reference sequence). The CDR3 protein is CASSQPLYRGSYEQYF. Here the CDR3 DNA reads TGTGCCAGCAGCCAACCATTATACAGGGGTTCCTACGAGCAGTACTTC.

The chain employs TRBV4-1 and TRBJ2-3; D tentatively fits TRBD1 or TRBD2 (7 bases each). The ends were cut back, 1 base at V and 1 base at J, with 15 bases in the middle. Germline CDR1 and CDR2: MGHRA and YSYEKL. The CDR3 runs 17 residues. DNA of the CDR3: TGCGCCAGCAGCCAAGTGGGGAGGGGGCGCCGCACAGATACGCAGTATTTT. This sequence encodes CASSQVGRGRRTDTQYF.

This clonotype has only a few counts. The V and J genes are TRBV14 and TRBJ1-1, with 11 bases matching TRBD1. Germline values: CDR1 SGHDN, CDR2 FVKESK. There are 15 residues in the CDR3. The V gene end was trimmed by 1 base and the J gene end by 4 bases; junction bases not matched to a gene: 2. For the CDR3, the DNA is TGTGCCAGCAGCCAAGGAGGGACAGGGGGCACTGAAGCTTTCTTT. This sequence encodes CASSQGGTGGTEAFF.

This clonotype was detected a few times. V is TRBV7-3 and J is TRBJ2-1; TRBD2 might be the D (5 bases). V was trimmed by 4 bases and J by 10 bases, leaving 14 bases between them. Germline CDR1 SGHTA, CDR2 FQGTGA. The length of the CDR3 is 13 residues. CDR3 sequence: CASSSTPREEQFF. CDR3 DNA: TGTGCCAGCAGCTCCACCCCGAGGGAGGAGCAGTTCTTC.

This clonotype was detected a few times. The chain employs TRBV20-1 and TRBJ2-5; perhaps TRBD2 as D (8 bases). This CDR3 has 16 residues. CDR1 and CDR2 (germline): DFQATT, SNEGSKA (reference sequence). V was shortened by 0 bases and J by 4 bases, with 18 bases between the two germline ends. The CDR3 is CSARDLNGGDRETQYF. The CDR3 nucleotides read TGCAGTGCTAGAGATCTAAACGGGGGGGACAGAGAGACCCAGTACTTC.

As DNA, the CDR3 is TGTGCCAGCAGCGATTGGACGGGCGGACTCGACGAGCAGTACTTC. Its translation is CASSDWTGGLDEQYF. V usage is TRBV7-2 and J usage is TRBJ2-7; tentatively, D is TRBD2 (5 bases). The germline V gene has CDR1 SGHTA and CDR2 FQGNSA. The CDR3 consists of 15 residues. Trimming took 5 bases from V and 5 from J, leaving 19 bases between them.

This clonotype was seen many times. The chain joins TRBV9 to TRBJ1-3; D possibly corresponds to TRBD1 (5 bases). The CDR3 runs 15 residues. The V gene lost 2 bases and the J gene lost 0 bases, with 9 bases spanning the gap. Germline V CDR1 and CDR2: SGDLS, YYNGEE. The CDR3 DNA reads TGTGCCAGCAGCGTTGGGGGTTTCTCTGGAAACACCATATATTTT. It is translated as CASSVGGFSGNTIYF. Looking up the rest from reference TRBV9 and TRBJ1-3 gives the full variable domain: DSGVTQTPKHLITATGQRVTLRCSPRSGDLSVYWYQQSLDQGLQFLIQYYNGEERAKGNILERFSAQQFPDLHSELNLSSLELGDSALYFCASSVGGFSGNTIYFGEGSWLTVV.

There are many counts of this clonotype. The chain employs TRBV10-3 and TRBJ2-7; D not resolved. CDR1 is ENHRY, CDR2 SYGVKD, per germline. This CDR3 contains 16 residues. Trimming took 0 bases from V and 1 from J, leaving 13 bases between them. This CDR3 is CAISESQNTRSYEQYF. The DNA of the CDR3 is TGTGCCATCAGTGAGTCGCAGAACACCCGATCCTACGAGCAGTACTTC.

CDR3 DNA sequence: TGCGCCAGCTCCTTCGACAGGCCCGAGCAGTACTTC. It codes for CASSFDRPEQYF. The chain is built from TRBV10-2 and TRBJ2-7; possible D gene TRBD1, 6 bases. The CDR3 length is 12 residues. From germline, CDR1 is WSHSY and CDR2 SAAADI. V dropped 8 bases and J dropped 6 bases, with 14 bases sitting between them.

The table lists this clonotype with many counts. The rearrangement joins TRBV7-8 to TRBJ1-4, with a weak D call TRBD1 (5 bases). The CDR3 covers 15 residues. Germline CDR1 is SGHVS and CDR2 is FQNEAQ. Trimming took off 0 bases at V and 4 bases at J, with 9 bases between the two ends. The CDR3 region has the DNA TGTGCCAGCAGCTTAGCGGGACGGTTTAATGAAAAACTGTTTTTT. Translating gives CASSLAGRFNEKLFF.

V and J are TRBV24-1 and TRBJ1-3; perhaps TRBD1 as D (5 bases). The CDR3 length is 21 residues. The ends were cut back, 0 bases at V and 2 bases at J, with 25 bases in the middle. The germline gives CDR1 KGHDR, CDR2 SFDVKD. CDR3 bases: TGTGCCACCAGTGATTTGCAATCTATGGCAGGGTACTATTTGGCTGGAAACACCATATATTTT. It specifies CATSDLQSMAGYYLAGNTIYF.

This clonotype has just a few counts. The V and J genes are TRBV7-2 and TRBJ1-4; D unclear. The V gene's germline CDR1 is SGHTA and CDR2 FQGNSA. V shed 0 bases and J shed 4 bases, with 6 bases lying between them. This CDR3 spans 14 amino acids. The CDR3 protein is CASSLAGFNEKLFF. CDR3 nucleotides: TGTGCCAGCAGCTTAGCCGGGTTTAATGAAAAACTGTTTTTT. The full variable domain, with the rest looked up from reference TRBV7-2 and TRBJ1-4, is GAGVSQSPSNKVTEKGKDVELRCDPISGHTALYWYRQSLGQGLEFLIYFQGNSAPDKSGLPSDRFSAERTGGSVSTLTIQRTQQEDSAVYLCASSLAGFNEKLFFGSGTQLSVL.

The V call is TRBV12-3 or TRBV12-4, the J call TRBJ1-2, with D maybe TRBD1 (5 bases). The CDR3 consists of 13 residues. Trimming pared 7 bases from V and 8 bases from J, leaving 17 bases between. CDR3 amino acids: CASTAGLLGGYTF. The CDR3 coding sequence is TGTGCCAGCACGGCAGGGCTATTAGGAGGCTACACCTTC.

This clonotype was seen at least ten times. The rearrangement joins TRBV6-2 or TRBV6-3 to TRBJ1-5, with 9 positions matching TRBD1. This CDR3 has 18 residues. V shed 4 bases and J 4 bases; nucleotides not matched to a gene: 14. In germline, CDR1 is MNHEY, CDR2 SVGEGT. The CDR3 is CASSWGGQGLKRNQPQHF. CDR3 DNA sequence: TGTGCCAGCAGTTGGGGGGGACAGGGATTGAAAAGGAATCAGCCCCAGCATTTT.

This clonotype was counted at least ten times. The chain couples TRBV3-1 to TRBJ2-3, with TRBD2 matching over 16 bases. The CDR3 is made up of 17 amino acids. The germline gives CDR1 LGHDT, CDR2 YNNKEL (reference sequence). Germline trimming cut 3 bases from V and 8 bases from J; bases unmatched to any gene: 8. CDR3 DNA sequence: TGTGCCAGCAGCCACGGGGGACTAGCGGGAGGGGAAGTTACGCAGTATTTT. It is translated as CASSHGGLAGGEVTQYF.